This is a list of T cell receptor beta chains from one sample in a study of blood T cell repertoires in COVID-19. Measured with immunoSEQ multiplex PCR; TCRdb has only the in-frame clones, and not every one. The profile shows around 60,000 clones, 65% to 90% of them singletons. The sample taken for sequencing was peripheral blood. Source of these receptors: a woman older than 75 with active or convalescent COVID-19. Each CDR3 is given with its conserved first and last residue. A D gene is named only where the DNA matches it firmly.

j_call: TRBJ2-3
d_call: TRBD2
v_call: TRBV19
cdr3_aa: CASKASGGPADTQYF

j_call: TRBJ2-7
d_call: TRBD1
v_call: TRBV7-2
cdr3_aa: CASSLGQGWGYEQYF

j_call: TRBJ2-7
d_call: -
v_call: TRBV6-2/TRBV6-3
cdr3_aa: CASSLDRYEQYF

j_call: TRBJ1-4
d_call: TRBD1
v_call: TRBV4-3
cdr3_aa: CASSQGQGIGNEKLFF

j_call: TRBJ2-3
d_call: -
v_call: TRBV7-9
cdr3_aa: CASSPSSGTDTQYF

j_call: TRBJ2-1
d_call: TRBD2
v_call: TRBV4-2
cdr3_aa: CASSQGLARSSYNEQFF

j_call: TRBJ1-5
d_call: TRBD1
v_call: TRBV7-2
cdr3_aa: CASSYGTGERQPQHF

j_call: TRBJ2-1
d_call: TRBD1
v_call: TRBV28
cdr3_aa: CASSPTGGYNEQFF

j_call: TRBJ1-5
d_call: -
v_call: TRBV6-5
cdr3_aa: CASTKRGSTDQPQHF

j_call: TRBJ1-5
d_call: TRBD1
v_call: TRBV3-1/TRBV3-2
cdr3_aa: CASSLSGTGQGQPQHF

j_call: TRBJ2-2
d_call: TRBD2
v_call: TRBV15
cdr3_aa: CATRVGGSDTGELFF

j_call: TRBJ1-2
d_call: TRBD1
v_call: TRBV10-3
cdr3_aa: CAISERGQENGYTF

j_call: TRBJ1-5
d_call: TRBD1
v_call: TRBV6-2/TRBV6-3
cdr3_aa: CASSYLTGNQPQHF

j_call: TRBJ2-5
d_call: -
v_call: TRBV7-2
cdr3_aa: CASRSLWGPETQYF

j_call: TRBJ1-1
d_call: TRBD1
v_call: TRBV7-8
cdr3_aa: CASSGQGYTEAFF

j_call: TRBJ1-1
d_call: -
v_call: TRBV12-5
cdr3_aa: CASGLEGGTEAFF

j_call: TRBJ2-3
d_call: TRBD2
v_call: TRBV24-1
cdr3_aa: CATSGVAGGSTDTQYF

j_call: TRBJ1-5
d_call: -
v_call: TRBV6-5
cdr3_aa: CASSYSNQGPNQPQHF

j_call: TRBJ1-4
d_call: -
v_call: TRBV5-6
cdr3_aa: CASRRINEKLFF

j_call: TRBJ1-2
d_call: -
v_call: TRBV5-4
cdr3_aa: CASSLWAGDYGYTF

j_call: TRBJ2-7
d_call: TRBD2
v_call: TRBV5-4
cdr3_aa: CASSLDAGGIDEQYF

j_call: TRBJ2-7
d_call: TRBD2
v_call: TRBV6-1
cdr3_aa: CASSEFGGADEQYF

j_call: TRBJ1-1
d_call: -
v_call: TRBV4-1
cdr3_aa: CASSQTDRNTEAFF

j_call: TRBJ1-5
d_call: TRBD1
v_call: TRBV2
cdr3_aa: CASRGQGEQPQHF

j_call: TRBJ2-1
d_call: TRBD2
v_call: TRBV3-1/TRBV3-2
cdr3_aa: CASSQEGGESGVTYNEQFF

j_call: TRBJ1-5
d_call: -
v_call: TRBV28
cdr3_aa: CASSPDSNQPQHF

j_call: TRBJ1-3
d_call: -
v_call: TRBV11-3
cdr3_aa: CASSLEGASGNTIYF

j_call: TRBJ2-7
d_call: TRBD1
v_call: TRBV7-9
cdr3_aa: CASSSTTGNEQYF

j_call: TRBJ2-2
d_call: -
v_call: TRBV5-1
cdr3_aa: CASSLVGGSVTGELFF

j_call: TRBJ2-2
d_call: -
v_call: TRBV7-3
cdr3_aa: CASSLSPSPNTGELFF

j_call: TRBJ2-7
d_call: TRBD1
v_call: TRBV6-6
cdr3_aa: CASSYSTGTGTYEQYF

j_call: TRBJ1-1
d_call: TRBD1
v_call: TRBV6-1
cdr3_aa: CASSDRGRNEAFF

j_call: TRBJ1-2
d_call: TRBD1
v_call: TRBV3-1/TRBV3-2
cdr3_aa: CASSPGGTLVDYGYTF

j_call: TRBJ2-7
d_call: -
v_call: TRBV5-1
cdr3_aa: CASSLPGPGDEQYF

j_call: TRBJ1-1
d_call: -
v_call: TRBV10-2
cdr3_aa: CASSPPDKKNTEAFF

j_call: TRBJ2-7
d_call: -
v_call: TRBV5-1
cdr3_aa: CASSTGGGYEQYF

j_call: TRBJ1-1
d_call: -
v_call: TRBV5-1
cdr3_aa: CASSLAGMNTEAFF

j_call: TRBJ2-2
d_call: -
v_call: TRBV11-2
cdr3_aa: CASSLQSSTGELFF

j_call: TRBJ1-1
d_call: -
v_call: TRBV28
cdr3_aa: CASSFPHNREGAFF

j_call: TRBJ2-1
d_call: -
v_call: TRBV4-1
cdr3_aa: CASSLLGLTYNEQFF

j_call: TRBJ2-3
d_call: TRBD2
v_call: TRBV7-2
cdr3_aa: CASSLTFMTSGGGTDTQYF

j_call: TRBJ2-5
d_call: -
v_call: TRBV6-1
cdr3_aa: CASSDHASRTQYF

j_call: TRBJ2-2
d_call: -
v_call: TRBV11-2
cdr3_aa: CASSVAGGSHTGELFF

j_call: TRBJ2-4
d_call: -
v_call: TRBV7-8
cdr3_aa: CASSLAGLAKNIQYF

j_call: TRBJ2-7
d_call: -
v_call: TRBV11-2
cdr3_aa: CASTLGQRDYEQYF

j_call: TRBJ2-5
d_call: TRBD2
v_call: TRBV6-2/TRBV6-3
cdr3_aa: CASSYGLAGQETQYF

j_call: TRBJ1-5
d_call: TRBD1
v_call: TRBV6-6
cdr3_aa: CASSYRTGFQPQHF

j_call: TRBJ2-5
d_call: TRBD2
v_call: TRBV3-1/TRBV3-2
cdr3_aa: CASSLVPGLARATQYF

j_call: TRBJ2-1
d_call: TRBD2
v_call: TRBV3-1/TRBV3-2
cdr3_aa: CASSQERLAGGKSYNEQFF

j_call: TRBJ2-2
d_call: TRBD1
v_call: TRBV15
cdr3_aa: CATGGQGTNTGELFF